A single sample gave rise to the 21 T cell receptor beta chains below, sequenced in a study of T-cell memory formation after mild COVID-19. TCRdb ran MiXCR on the 5' RACE reads and lists one entry per CDR3 protein. The repertoire holds roughly 340,000 distinct CDR3 sequences, with 20% to 25% as singletons. Sequencing was done on a sample of PBMCs or a T cell subset sorted from them (not recorded which). The receptor set was obtained from a man between 18 and 29 years old who had mild COVID-19 (a few samples of this study predate the infection). Cell type and time point are not known.

CDR3 region: CASRPGGDREKLFF. The CDR3 nucleotides are TGTGCCAGTCGCCCGGGGGGGGATCGAGAAAAACTGTTTTTT. The chain links TRBV7-2 to TRBJ1-4, with D maybe TRBD1 (5 bases). CDR3 length: 14 residues. The ends were cut back, 9 bases at V and 8 bases at J, with 19 bases in the middle. The germline V gene has CDR1 SGHTA and CDR2 FQGNSA.

CDR3 amino acids: CASSYMWGGDNEQFF. As DNA, the CDR3 is TGTGCCAGCAGTTACATGTGGGGGGGCGACAATGAGCAGTTCTTC. V and J are TRBV6-5 and TRBJ2-1; perhaps TRBD2 as D (7 bases). V dropped 2 bases and J dropped 5 bases, with 13 bases sitting between them. CDR3 length: 15 amino acids. Germline V lookup: CDR1 MNHEY, CDR2 SVGAGI.

This clonotype was recorded at least ten times. The gene calls are TRBV7-2 and TRBJ2-5; D may be TRBD2 (7 bases). Trimming took off 5 bases at V and 1 base at J, with 11 bases between the two ends. The germline CDR1 and CDR2 sequences are SGHTA and FQGNSA. CDR3 size: 14 residues. The CDR3 DNA reads as TGTGCCAGCAGCGCCGCGGGGGCCCAAGAGACCCAGTACTTC. This encodes CASSAAGAQETQYF.

The rearrangement uses TRBV30 and TRBJ1-6; no reliable D call. Germline CDR1 reads GTSNPN; CDR2 reads SVGIG (reference sequence). This CDR3 has 13 amino acids. V lost 5 bases, J lost 8 bases, and 13 bases lay in between. CDR3 coding DNA: TGTGCCTGGGGGTGGACGGAAGATTCACCCCTCCACTTT. This translates into CAWGWTEDSPLHF.

This sequence joins TRBV28 and TRBJ2-3; TRBD1 or TRBD2 may be the D gene (6 bases each). The CDR3 runs 18 residues. Germline CDR1 MDHEN, CDR2 SYDVKM. Deletions cut 7 bases from V and 4 bases from J, with 27 bases between. CDR3 nucleotide sequence: TGTGCCAGCAAATCTTTAGTGAACAGGGCGGAGGGTGCAGATACGCAGTATTTT. Its protein product is CASKSLVNRAEGADTQYF.

This clonotype has at least ten counts. This chain connects TRBV5-1 to TRBJ1-1, with 10 bases lining up with TRBD1. CDR1 is SGHRS and CDR2 is YFSETQ in the germline V gene. Trimming at V came to 4 bases and at J to 5 bases, leaving 5 bases not matched to a gene. The CDR3 length is 14 residues. DNA of the CDR3: TGCGCCAGCAGCATTGGGACAGGGGAAACTGAAGCTTTCTTT. It specifies CASSIGTGETEAFF.

CDR3 protein: CSASDREYNQPQHF. The CDR3 DNA sequence: TGCAGTGCTTCGGACAGGGAGTACAATCAGCCCCAGCATTTT. This chain uses TRBV20-1 with TRBJ1-5, with 8 bases fitting TRBD1. CDR3 length: 14 residues. Germline CDR1 and CDR2: DFQATT and SNEGSKA (reference sequence). J lost 3 bases, V lost 5 bases, and 6 bases had no gene match.

The genes are TRBV6-1 and TRBJ2-1; the D gene could be TRBD1 or TRBD2 (5 bases each). CDR3 length equals 11 residues. V was pared by 6 bases and J by 9 bases, with 9 bases between. In germline, CDR1 is MNHNS, CDR2 SASEGT. CDR3 in DNA: TGTGCCAGCAGGAGGGGTGGTGAGCAGTTCTTC. Amino acids: CASRRGGEQFF.

The J gene is TRBJ2-1, the V gene TRBV4-3; 8 nucleotides agree with TRBD2. Germline CDR1 reads LGHNA; CDR2 reads YSLEER. With 7 bases clipped from V and 8 bases from J, the junction kept 28 bases outside the gene matches. CDR3 length equals 20 residues. CDR3 in DNA: TGCGCCAGCACCCCAGGACTAGCAAGAAGTCCTATACCTGCGATGGATGAGCAGTTCTTC. Residues: CASTPGLARSPIPAMDEQFF.

This clonotype has just a few counts. The V gene is TRBV4-2, the J gene TRBJ2-2; TRBD2 is a possible D gene (5 bases). With 3 bases removed from V and 4 bases from J, the gap between germline ends came to 9 bases. Germline lookup yields CDR1 LGHNA and CDR2 YNFKEQ. The CDR3 contains 14 residues. DNA of the CDR3: TGTGCCAGCAGCCATGGGAGACCCACCGGGGAGCTGTTTTTT. Its protein is CASSHGRPTGELFF.

This chain joins TRBV5-1 and TRBJ2-7; 7 bases line up with TRBD2. There are 14 residues in the CDR3. In germline, CDR1 is SGHRS, CDR2 YFSETQ. Trimming removed 4 bases from V and 6 bases from J; junction bases left unmatched: 10. CDR3 loop: CASSPSGTTGEQYV. The CDR3 DNA is TGCGCCAGCAGCCCGAGCGGGACCACAGGCGAGCAGTACGTC.

This clonotype was counted between two and nine times. The V call is TRBV19, the J call TRBJ1-5; D is uncertain. Germline loops: CDR1 LNHDA, CDR2 SQIVND (reference sequence). CDR3 length: 14 amino acids. Trimming pared 8 bases from V and 2 bases from J, leaving 13 bases between. The CDR3, as DNA: TGTGCCAGTCGTGGGGTCGGCGGCAATCAGCCCCAGCATTTT. Protein sequence: CASRGVGGNQPQHF.

This chain links TRBV9 with TRBJ2-6; 7 bases map to TRBD1. CDR1 and CDR2 from the germline V gene are SGDLS and YYNGEE. Trimming at V came to 7 bases and at J to 0 bases, leaving 7 bases not matched to a gene. There are 16 residues in the CDR3. In DNA form, the CDR3 reads TGTGCCAGCTCTAGACGACAGGGCTCTGGGGCCAACGTCCTGACTTTC. Translating gives CASSRRQGSGANVLTF.

A few counts support this clonotype. CDR3 loop: CASSQLGNGVNNSPLHF. The CDR3 DNA reads TGTGCCAGCAGCCAGCTGGGGAACGGGGTCAATAATTCACCCCTCCACTTT. The gene calls are TRBV7-9 and TRBJ1-6; D is unclear. CDR3 length: 17 residues. Between the trimmed V and J ends, which lost 5 bases and 5 bases, there was a span of 19 bases. Germline V CDR1 and CDR2: SEHNR, FQNEAQ (reference sequence).

The CDR3 loop reads CASRSGTDNSPLHF. DNA of the CDR3: TGTGCCAGCAGATCCGGGACGGATAATTCACCCCTCCACTTT. The chain is built from TRBV9 and TRBJ1-6, with D perhaps matching TRBD1 (5 bases). The CDR3 contains 14 residues. The ends were cut back, 5 bases at V and 5 bases at J, with 11 bases in the middle. In germline, CDR1 is SGDLS, CDR2 YYNGEE.

This clonotype was recorded a few times. The chain is built from TRBV5-1 and TRBJ2-1; 10 bases are a match to TRBD2. J gave up 6 bases and V 4 bases, and 10 bases lay outside the gene matches. The CDR3 is 16 amino acids. Germline values: CDR1 SGHRS, CDR2 YFSETQ. CDR3 loop: CASSLHQRGGPNEQFF. DNA of the CDR3: TGCGCCAGCAGCCTACATCAGCGGGGGGGCCCCAATGAGCAGTTCTTC.

This sequence joins TRBV24-1 and TRBJ2-1; 14 bases map to TRBD2. Trimming took 2 bases from V and 7 from J; bases not matched to a gene: 6. The germline gives CDR1 KGHDR, CDR2 SFDVKD. CDR3 length: 17 residues. The CDR3 DNA reads as TGTGCCACCAGTGATTCCTCGACTAGCGGGGGGGGGAATGAGCAGTTCTTC. It is translated as CATSDSSTSGGGNEQFF.

The V and J genes are TRBV5-6 and TRBJ2-1, with TRBD1 matching over 8 bases. Looked up from germline, CDR1 is SGHDT and CDR2 is YYEEEE. Losses at the gene ends were 0 bases for V and 9 bases for J; bases not matched to a gene: 2. The CDR3 sequence is 13 residues long. CDR3 sequence reads: CASSLGTGREQFF. The CDR3 nucleotides are TGTGCCAGCAGCTTGGGGACAGGGCGTGAGCAGTTCTTC.

This clonotype was seen a handful of times. J is TRBJ2-7 and V is TRBV5-1, with 8 bases that match TRBD2. The CDR3 consists of 14 residues. Trimming cost V 2 bases and J 0 bases; bases outside gene matches: 1. The germline V gene has CDR1 SGHRS and CDR2 YFSETQ. This chain's CDR3 is CASSFSGDSYEQYV. CDR3 coding DNA: TGCGCCAGCAGCTTTAGCGGGGACTCCTACGAGCAGTACGTC.

In the case of this clonotype: A read error may be the cause here, since a much bigger clone is one base away. The chain uses TRBV3-1 and TRBJ1-2; D perhaps matches TRBD1 (5 bases). CDR3 length: 13 residues. With 3 bases removed from V and 3 bases from J, the gap between germline ends came to 8 bases. Germline V gene lookup returns CDR1 LGHDT and CDR2 YNNKEL (reference sequence). The CDR3 nucleotides read TGTGCCAGCAGCCAGACAGCGTACTATGGCTACACCTTC. Translation: CASSQTAYYGYTF.

A few counts support this clonotype. The rearrangement uses TRBV4-2 and TRBJ2-5; D remains ambiguous. This CDR3 has 16 residues. Trimming left V 1 base short and J 3 bases short, with 15 bases between. The V gene's germline CDR1 is LGHNA and CDR2 YNFKEQ. The DNA for the CDR3 is TGTGCCAGCAGCCAAGGACCCCAACTGGGAAAAGAGACCCAGTACTTC. Translation: CASSQGPQLGKETQYF.